Below, one TCR beta chain is given with its context. No antigen is known for it. These data are taken from a study of shared clonotypes between healthy human individuals. Notes on the study in general: Larger richness was generally estimated for naive than memory subsets.

A CD45RA+ naive subset and a CD45RA-negative memory subset were split from CD4+ cells. Sequencing was performed with immunoSEQ multiplex PCR; in TCRdb, only in-frame clones are kept and a portion is missing. The sample has over a million clones; more than 65% are singletons. With V trimmed by 8 bases and J by 4 bases, 11 bases remained unmatched. CDR1 and CDR2 from the germline V gene are LNHDA and SQIVND (reference sequence). The CDR3 contains 15 residues. Sequencing was carried out using memory CD4+ T cells sorted from blood. The subset denotes: CD45RA-negative fraction. The rearrangement uses TRBV19 and TRBJ2-5, with 9 bases lining up with TRBD1. The sequence was obtained from a young man in good health. Here the CDR3 reads CASQQRQGVGETQYF. The CDR3 DNA sequence: TGTGCCAGTCAACAGAGACAGGGGGTCGGAGAGACCCAGTACTTC.